Below, 11 T cell receptor beta chains from the same sample are listed, as sequenced in a study of T cell clonality in common variable immunodeficiency (dated by TCRdb to between 2014 and 2017). The library was obtained by the immunoSEQ multiplex PCR assay. Held by TCRdb, this immuneACCESS table contains in-frame sequences only and omits some clones. Under half of the omission traces to an unresolved V gene where checked; the cause of the rest is unknown. The sample has roughly 40,000 clones on record, with no singletons. Together, the top ten hold 6% of the sample. These receptors' antigens are unknown. The paper's findings and limits, for the study overall: Reportedly, TCRbeta sequences from CVID had fewer deletions and N-nucleotide insertions, and highly modified clones with 13 or more V deletions were absent from CVID.

Sequencing was performed on peripheral blood mononuclear cells. These receptors came from a human donor with common variable immunodeficiency.

The covered CDR3 bases are TGTGCCAGCAGTTACCGACAGGGCGGCACAGATACG. This gives the protein CASSYRQGGTDT. The complete CDR3 reads CASSYRQGGTDTQYF. This chain links TRBV7-2 with TRBJ2-3, with 7 bases lining up with TRBD1. The read ends 3 residues early relative to the CDR3; the germline J gene fills the gap. The germline CDR1 and CDR2 sequences are SGHTA and FQGNSA. V gave up 6 bases and J gave up 1 base; unmatched junction bases: 7. The CDR3 runs 15 residues.

A word on this clone: The read stops 3 residues short of the end of the CDR3; the missing end is completed from the germline J gene. The chain employs TRBV11-2 and TRBJ2-1, with TRBD2 identical over 8 bases. The CDR3 totals 13 residues. From germline, CDR1 is SGHAT and CDR2 FQNNGV. V lost 9 bases, J lost 6 bases, and 7 bases stayed unmatched. CDR3 amino acids: CASVAGRSNEQFF. The sequenced part of the CDR3 DNA is TGTGCCAGTGTAGCGGGGAGATCCAATGAG.

At least ten counts were recorded for this clone. The CDR3 end is not reached by the read, which stops 3 residues before it; the germline J gene fills it in. This sequence joins TRBV10-3 and TRBJ2-2; maybe TRBD2 (6 bases). Trimming removed 4 bases at V and 7 bases at J, with 10 bases between. The CDR3 has 13 residues. Germline V CDR1 and CDR2: ENHRY, SYGVKD. CDR3: CAISASEDGELFF. CDR3 DNA, as far as it was read: TGTGCCATCAGTGCTAGCGAAGACGGGGAG.

This clone has a count of ten or more. The read terminates 3 residues before the CDR3 end, so the remaining end is supplied by the germline J gene. The gene calls are TRBV7-9 and TRBJ2-3; D remains unclear. V lost 1 base and J lost 1, with 6 bases in between. Germline loops: CDR1 SEHNR, CDR2 FQNEAQ (reference sequence). CDR3 length: 14 residues. The covered CDR3 bases are TGTGCCAGCAGCTTAGGAACAGGCACAGATACG. Translated, it gives CASSLGTGTDT. The complete CDR3 reads CASSLGTGTDTQYF.

This clone was counted a few times. The read gets to within 3 residues of the CDR3 end, and the germline J gene fills in the rest. This sequence joins TRBV6-1 and TRBJ2-1, with 10 bases matching TRBD2. The CDR3 contains 17 residues. Per germline, CDR1 MNHNS and CDR2 SASEGT. The V and J ends lost 1 base and 8 bases, in that order; junction bases with no gene match: 11. The covered CDR3 bases are TGTGCCAGCAGTGAAGACGTAGCGGGAGGCGGGAAGGATGAG. It codes for CASSEDVAGGGKDE. The whole CDR3 protein is CASSEDVAGGGKDEQFF.

The table lists this clone with a few counts. The sequenced part of the CDR3 DNA is TGTGCCAGCAGCCCGGGACGCGGGGATGAA. Its protein is CASSPGRGDE. The whole CDR3 reads CASSPGRGDEAFF. This sequence joins TRBV11-3 and TRBJ1-1; D may be TRBD1 (5 bases). With the read ending 3 residues before the CDR3 end, the germline J gene is used to fill in that end. Trimming pared 5 bases from V and 7 bases from J, leaving 14 bases between. Germline CDR1 and CDR2: SGHNT and YENEEA. The CDR3 covers 13 residues.

Points on this clone: The missing CDR3 end, 3 residues past where the read stops, is filled in from the germline J gene. This sequence joins TRBV11-1 and TRBJ2-3; 11 bases map to TRBD1. Germline trimming cut 5 bases from V and 3 bases from J; bases unmatched to any gene: 4. CDR3 length: 15 amino acids. Germline-derived CDR1 and CDR2 are SGHAT and FQDESV (reference sequence). CDR3 DNA, as far as it was read: TGTGCCAGCAGCCTCGGGACAGGGGGTACAGATACG. This sequence encodes CASSLGTGGTDT. The CDR3 as a whole reads CASSLGTGGTDTQYF.

In its sample, this clone was seen many times. The CDR3 extends 3 residues past the end of the read, so its final part is completed from the germline J gene. This chain links TRBV20-1 with TRBJ1-1; 7 nucleotides match TRBD1. This CDR3 is built from 12 residues. Per germline, CDR1 DFQATT and CDR2 SNEGSKA (reference sequence). The J segment lost 4 bases and the V segment lost 6 bases, leaving 5 bases of the junction unmatched. The CDR3 bases that were read are TGCAGTGCCTACCGACAGGGCACTGAA. Translation: CSAYRQGTE. In full, the CDR3 is CSAYRQGTEAFF.

This clone was detected a few times. The read ends 3 residues shy of where the CDR3 ends; the end is completed using the germline J gene. The chain recombines TRBV5-1 with TRBJ1-6; D unclear. Trimming left V 0 bases short and J 7 bases short, with 8 bases between. Germline-derived CDR1 and CDR2 are SGHRS and YFSETQ. This CDR3 contains 14 residues. Here the CDR3 reads CASSLVAENSPLHF. The sequenced part of the CDR3 DNA is TGCGCCAGCAGCTTGGTAGCCGAGAATTCACCC.

Note on this clone: From the germline J gene comes the end of the CDR3, since the read stops 3 residues before it. The chain joins TRBV19 to TRBJ2-2, with 9 bases identical to TRBD2. CDR1 is LNHDA, CDR2 SQIVND, per germline (reference sequence). The V gene end was trimmed by 7 bases and the J gene end by 2 bases; junction bases not matched to a gene: 5. This CDR3 is 15 amino acids long. The covered CDR3 bases are TGTGCCAGTACCCAGCGGGGGGCAAACACCGGGGAG. It specifies CASTQRGANTGE. The entire CDR3 sequence reads CASTQRGANTGELFF.

This clone was seen a few times. The read is 3 residues too short to cover the CDR3 end, so that end is filled in from the germline J gene. J is TRBJ1-6 and V is TRBV6-2 or TRBV6-3; 7 bases are a match to TRBD1. Germline CDR1 MNHEY, CDR2 SVGEGT. V lost 3 bases and J lost 7; bases outside the gene matches: 6. CDR3 length: 15 residues. Partial CDR3 DNA: TGTGCCAGCAGTTATACACAGGGGTTGAATTCACCC. Translated, it gives CASSYTQGLNSP. The whole CDR3 is CASSYTQGLNSPLHF.